These 27 T cell receptor beta chains share one sample of origin, sequenced in a study of blood T cells in healthy people across ages. Primed by a sample-barcoded 5' primer and a J-beta primer mix, a second PCR proceeded for about 6 to 11 cycles. TCRdb re-called the 5' RACE reads with MiXCR, one entry per CDR3 protein. The sample carries more than 550,000 distinct CDR3 sequences, approximately 21% recorded once. The sample consisted of blood. The receptors come from a man aged 65-85 years in good health.

This chain uses TRBV20-1 with TRBJ2-3; TRBD2 agrees at 9 bases. CDR1 and CDR2 from the germline V gene are DFQATT and SNEGSKA (reference sequence). CDR3 length: 14 residues. The V segment lost 5 bases and the J segment 11 bases; nucleotides outside the gene matches: 14. As DNA, the CDR3 is TGCAGTGCTGATCTCTCGGCGGGGGGGCGTAAGCAGTATTTT. Residues: CSADLSAGGRKQYF.

V usage is TRBV3-1 and J usage is TRBJ1-2, with D possibly TRBD1 on 5 matching bases. The CDR3 has 13 amino acids. Germline loops: CDR1 LGHDT, CDR2 YNNKEL (reference sequence). The V end lost 3 bases, the J end lost 5 bases, and 10 bases lay between the germline ends. Here the CDR3 reads CASSHRQQYGYTF. In nucleotides, the CDR3 is TGTGCCAGCAGCCACAGACAGCAGTATGGCTACACCTTC.

The chain employs TRBV7-2 and TRBJ2-5; D gene uncertain. CDR3 size: 12 residues. Germline V lookup: CDR1 SGHTA, CDR2 FQGNSA. V was shortened by 5 bases and J by 5 bases, with 9 bases between the two germline ends. The CDR3 DNA follows: TGTGCCAGCAGCCGTATGTGGGAGACCCAGTACTTC. It encodes CASSRMWETQYF.

The gene calls are TRBV12-3 or TRBV12-4 and TRBJ2-3, with D possibly matching TRBD2 (6 bases). Trimming shortened V by 3 bases and J by 4 bases, and 17 bases separated the two germline ends. The CDR3 extends over 16 amino acids. The CDR3: CASSLALGTGADTQYF. In DNA form, the CDR3 reads TGTGCCAGCAGTTTGGCCTTGGGGACGGGAGCAGATACGCAGTATTTT.

The chain is built from TRBV6-2 or TRBV6-3 and TRBJ1-2, with unresolved D. Germline CDR1 reads MNHEY; CDR2 reads SVGEGT. This CDR3 is built from 13 residues. V lost 2 bases and J lost 4, with 8 bases in between. CDR3 sequence (DNA): TGTGCCAGCAGTTACGTGTTGTCCTATGGCTACACCTTC. It is translated as CASSYVLSYGYTF.

The chain has TRBV24-1 and TRBJ1-2, with D maybe TRBD1 (5 bases). Per the germline V gene, CDR1 is KGHDR and CDR2 is SFDVKD. The CDR3 loop spans 13 amino acids. Trimming removed 4 bases from V and 4 bases from J, with 9 bases in between. CDR3 loop: CATSESDIYGYTF. In DNA, the CDR3 is TGTGCCACCAGTGAGTCGGACATCTATGGCTACACCTTC.

The chain links TRBV6-6 to TRBJ1-2; no definite D call. The V end was cut by 2 bases, the J end by 4 bases, with 5 bases between. CDR3 size: 12 residues. CDR1 is MNHNY, CDR2 SVGAGI, per germline (reference sequence). CDR3 nucleotides: TGTGCCAGCAGTTACACAGTCTATGGCTACACCTTC. It specifies CASSYTVYGYTF.

There are a few counts of this clonotype. The chain carries TRBV12-3 or TRBV12-4 and TRBJ2-4; D uncertain. The V end was cut by 6 bases, the J end by 5 bases, with 5 bases between. The CDR3 loop spans 11 amino acids. The CDR3 nucleotides are TGTGCCAGCAGGGAAGAAAACATTCAGTACTTC. Translating it yields CASREENIQYF.

This chain links TRBV12-3 or TRBV12-4 with TRBJ2-2; 10 positions agree with TRBD2. CDR3 length: 15 residues. V dropped 7 bases and J dropped 3; count of bases not matched to a gene: 5. The CDR3 loop reads CASTMTSGYTGELFF. The CDR3 DNA reads TGTGCCAGCACCATGACTAGCGGGTACACCGGGGAGCTGTTTTTT.

The chain uses TRBV3-1 and TRBJ2-7; possibly TRBD1 for D (6 bases). The CDR3 is made up of 15 amino acids. Germline V gene sequence: CDR1 LGHDT, CDR2 YNNKEL (reference sequence). V lost 3 bases and J lost 0, with 12 bases in between. CDR3 DNA: TGTGCCAGCAGCCAGGGGGCACAGAGCTCCTACGAGCAGTACTTC. Amino acids: CASSQGAQSSYEQYF.

The gene calls are TRBV3-1 and TRBJ2-3; no definite D call. The CDR3 length is 14 residues. Trimming removed 6 bases at V and 0 bases at J, with 10 bases between. Germline V CDR1 and CDR2: LGHDT, YNNKEL (reference sequence). The DNA of the CDR3 is TGTGCCAGCAGGTCTTATTTGAGCACAGATACGCAGTATTTT. Protein product: CASRSYLSTDTQYF.

The table lists this clonotype with a few counts. This chain joins TRBV28 and TRBJ2-3; 10 bases match TRBD2. Germline values: CDR1 MDHEN, CDR2 SYDVKM. This CDR3 region has 16 residues. The V segment lost 4 bases and the J segment 4 bases; nucleotides outside the gene matches: 8. For the CDR3, the DNA is TGTGCCAGCAGTTCATCTCGACTAGCGGGCGCAGATACGCAGTATTTT. Amino acid sequence: CASSSSRLAGADTQYF.

The chain employs TRBV5-1 and TRBJ2-3, with TRBD2 as a possible D gene (6 bases). This CDR3 region has 15 residues. Trimming took 4 bases from V and 0 from J, leaving 12 bases between them. Germline CDR1 is SGHRS and CDR2 is YFSETQ. As DNA, the CDR3 is TGCGCCAGCAGCGACGGGACTTCTAGCACAGATACGCAGTATTTT. It is translated as CASSDGTSSTDTQYF. The whole variable domain, filled in from reference TRBV5-1 and TRBJ2-3, reads KAGVTQTPRYLIKTRGQQVTLSCSPISGHRSVSWYQQTPGQGLQFLFEYFSETQRNKGNFPGRFSGRQFSNSRSEMNVSTLELGDSALYLCASSDGTSSTDTQYFGPGTRLTVL.

The rearrangement links TRBV7-6 to TRBJ2-6; no firm D call. V lost 5 bases, J lost 3 bases, and 5 bases lay in between. CDR3 length: 13 residues. Germline loops: CDR1 SGHVS, CDR2 FNYEAQ. CDR3: CASSPFGANVLTF. The CDR3 region has the DNA TGTGCCAGCAGCCCATTTGGGGCCAACGTCCTGACTTTC.

The V gene is TRBV7-2, the J gene TRBJ1-1; no firm D call. Trimming left V 3 bases short and J 8 bases short, with 4 bases between. CDR3 length: 10 amino acids. The germline V gene has CDR1 SGHTA and CDR2 FQGNSA. In nucleotides, the CDR3 is TGTGCCAGCAGCTTCGAGGAAGCTTTCTTT. The encoded protein is CASSFEEAFF.

In this sample, this clonotype turned up a few times. This chain uses TRBV12-3 or TRBV12-4 with TRBJ2-3; 11 bases map to TRBD2. V trimming: 6 bases; J trimming: 4 bases; junction bases outside the gene matches: 6. The CDR3 covers 15 residues. CDR3 bases: TGTGCCAGCAGCCGTAGCGGGGGGGGTGCAGATACGCAGTATTTT. Translation gives CASSRSGGGADTQYF.

CDR3 in amino acids: CASSFVSHEQFF. CDR3 DNA sequence: TGTGCCAGCAGCTTTGTCTCCCATGAGCAGTTCTTC. The chain recombines TRBV11-2 with TRBJ2-5, with D hard to call. The DNA end is a closer match to TRBJ2-1, so the J assignment may be wrong. The germline gives CDR1 SGHAT, CDR2 FQNNGV. The CDR3 sequence is 12 residues long.

On this clonotype itself: At one of its ends the junction is not consistent with the germline gene, which may arise from a read error. DNA of the CDR3: TGTGCCTGCAGCCAGGAGCTAGCGGGGGCCCTAAACGAGCAGTACTTC. Translated, it gives CACSQELAGALNEQYF. The V and J genes are TRBV4-2 and TRBJ2-5; 10 nucleotides align to TRBD2. The J call may be mistaken, given a closer DNA end match to TRBJ2-7. This CDR3 contains 16 residues. The germline V gene encodes CDR1 LGHNA and CDR2 YNFKEQ.

This clonotype was recorded a few times. The rearrangement uses TRBV6-6 and TRBJ1-3; D perhaps matches TRBD1 (5 bases). Trimming cost V 7 bases and J 2 bases, with 18 bases left between them. CDR1 and CDR2 (germline): MNHNY, SVGAGI (reference sequence). CDR3 length: 16 residues. CDR3 sequence: CASNYAQGAPGNTIYF. Written as DNA, the CDR3 is TGTGCCAGCAACTATGCGCAGGGAGCGCCTGGAAACACCATATATTTT.

Many counts were recorded for this clonotype. CDR3 DNA: TGCAGCGCAAAGGTTGCGCAGGGGGCCTACAATGAGCAGTTCTTC. It encodes CSAKVAQGAYNEQFF. The V and J genes are TRBV29-1 and TRBJ2-1, with 7 bases fitting TRBD1. Germline CDR1 SQVTM, CDR2 ANQGSEA. V trimming: 7 bases; J trimming: 2 bases; junction bases outside the gene matches: 11. The CDR3 runs 15 residues.

This clonotype was observed at least ten times. V usage is TRBV14 and J usage is TRBJ2-7; no definite D call. Germline CDR1 is SGHDN and CDR2 is FVKESK. Between the trimmed V and J ends, which lost 0 bases and 2 bases, there was a span of 20 bases. The CDR3 length is 18 residues. The CDR3 DNA reads as TGTGCCAGCAGCCAAGATGCGGCAAGCTTCCTTATTCCCTACGAGCAGTACTTC. Protein: CASSQDAASFLIPYEQYF.

The V and J genes are TRBV10-3 and TRBJ2-5, with D unclear. Judging by the DNA end, TRBJ2-7 fits better; the J call may be wrong. Germline V CDR1 and CDR2: ENHRY, SYGVKD. The CDR3 totals 13 residues. CDR3 DNA: TGTGCCATCAGTGTCGAACAGTACTACGAGCAGTACGTC. Its protein is CAISVEQYYEQYV.

The chain uses TRBV12-3 or TRBV12-4 and TRBJ1-1; D is perhaps TRBD1 (5 bases). The CDR3 sequence is 15 residues long. V lost 5 bases, J lost 4 bases, and 17 bases lay in between. The CDR3 spells CASSGARGYGTEAFF. In DNA form, the CDR3 reads TGTGCCAGCAGTGGGGCGAGGGGCTACGGCACTGAAGCTTTCTTT.

The chain combines TRBV20-1 with TRBJ1-2; the D is unclear. This CDR3 comprises 13 residues. Trimming shortened V by 0 bases and J by 0 bases, and 5 bases separated the two germline ends. CDR1 is DFQATT and CDR2 is SNEGSKA in the germline V gene (reference sequence). The CDR3 region is CSAREETNYGYTF. CDR3 DNA sequence: TGCAGTGCTAGAGAAGAGACTAACTATGGCTACACCTTC.

This rearrangement joins TRBV20-1 to TRBJ1-5; 8 bases agree with TRBD1. The CDR3 sequence is 15 residues long. Germline CDR1 and CDR2: DFQATT and SNEGSKA (reference sequence). The V and J ends lost 5 bases and 5 bases, in that order; junction bases with no gene match: 11. CDR3 in DNA: TGCAGTGCTGCCATTAGGACAGGGATAGATCAGCCCCAGCATTTT. Its protein product is CSAAIRTGIDQPQHF.

This clonotype was counted a few times. The chain carries TRBV12-3 or TRBV12-4 and TRBJ2-3; 8 nucleotides line up with TRBD2. The V and J ends lost 10 bases and 4 bases, in that order; junction bases with no gene match: 7. The CDR3 spans 13 residues. The DNA of the CDR3 is TGTGCCACCACGGGGGGGCGGGCAGATACGCAGTATTTT. Translating it yields CATTGGRADTQYF.

This clonotype was recorded a few times. The chain has TRBV10-3 and TRBJ1-2; TRBD1 might be the D (6 bases). V was pared by 4 bases and J by 5 bases, with 23 bases between. This CDR3 is 17 amino acids long. Germline V lookup: CDR1 ENHRY, CDR2 SYGVKD. The CDR3 bases are TGTGCCATCAGTGGCCCCCGGGACACATCCTCTCTTTATGGCTACACCTTC. Translating gives CAISGPRDTSSLYGYTF.